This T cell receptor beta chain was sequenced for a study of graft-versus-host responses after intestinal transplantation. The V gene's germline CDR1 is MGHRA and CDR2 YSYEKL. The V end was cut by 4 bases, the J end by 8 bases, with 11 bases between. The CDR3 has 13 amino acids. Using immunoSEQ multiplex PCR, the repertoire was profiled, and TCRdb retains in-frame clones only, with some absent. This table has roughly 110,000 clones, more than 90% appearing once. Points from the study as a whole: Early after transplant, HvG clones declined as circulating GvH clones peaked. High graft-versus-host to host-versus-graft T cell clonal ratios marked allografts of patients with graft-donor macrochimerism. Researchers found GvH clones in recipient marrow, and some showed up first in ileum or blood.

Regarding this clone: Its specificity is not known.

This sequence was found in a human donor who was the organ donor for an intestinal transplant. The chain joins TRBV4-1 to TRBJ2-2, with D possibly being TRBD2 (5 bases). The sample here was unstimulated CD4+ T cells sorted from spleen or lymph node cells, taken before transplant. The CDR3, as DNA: TGCGCCAGCAGCCGACAAGTAGCGGGGGAGCTGTTTTTT. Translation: CASSRQVAGELFF.